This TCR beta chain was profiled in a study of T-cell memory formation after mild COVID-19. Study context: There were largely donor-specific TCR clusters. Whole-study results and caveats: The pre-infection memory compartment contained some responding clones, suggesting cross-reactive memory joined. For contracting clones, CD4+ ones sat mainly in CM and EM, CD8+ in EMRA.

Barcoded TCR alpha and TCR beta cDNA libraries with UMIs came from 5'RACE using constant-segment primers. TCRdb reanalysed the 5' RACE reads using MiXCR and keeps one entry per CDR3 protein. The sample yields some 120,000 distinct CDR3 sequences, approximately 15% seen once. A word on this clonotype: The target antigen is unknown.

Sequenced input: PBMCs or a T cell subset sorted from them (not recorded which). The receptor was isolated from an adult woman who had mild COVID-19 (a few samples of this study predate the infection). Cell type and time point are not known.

This chain's CDR3 is CASSIWTSRGGYEQYF. The CDR3 region has the DNA TGTGCCAGCAGTATATGGACTAGCCGGGGAGGGTACGAGCAGTACTTC. The V call is TRBV27, the J call TRBJ2-7; TRBD2 aligns across 8 bases. J gave up 4 bases and V 5 bases, and 13 bases lay outside the gene matches. This CDR3 is 16 amino acids long. Germline V gene data show CDR1 as MNHEY and CDR2 as SMNVEV (reference sequence).